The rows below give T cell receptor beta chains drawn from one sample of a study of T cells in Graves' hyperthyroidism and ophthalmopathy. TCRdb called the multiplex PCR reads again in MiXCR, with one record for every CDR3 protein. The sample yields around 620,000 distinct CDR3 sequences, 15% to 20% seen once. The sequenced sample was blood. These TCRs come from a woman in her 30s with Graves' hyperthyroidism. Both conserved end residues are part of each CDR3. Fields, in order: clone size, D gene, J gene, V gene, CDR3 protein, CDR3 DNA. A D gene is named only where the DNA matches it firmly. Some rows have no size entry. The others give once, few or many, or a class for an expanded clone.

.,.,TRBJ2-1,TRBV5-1,CASSLAEYSGNEQFF,TGCGCCAGCAGCTTGGCCGAGTACAGCGGCAATGAGCAGTTCTTC
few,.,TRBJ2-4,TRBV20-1,CSARDRRRDIQYF,TGCAGTGCTAGAGATCGCAGACGGGACATTCAGTACTTC
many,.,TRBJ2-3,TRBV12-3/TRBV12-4,CASSFGGEPDTQYF,TGTGCCAGCAGTTTCGGCGGGGAACCAGATACGCAGTATTTT
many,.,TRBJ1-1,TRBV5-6,CASNRYGASTEAFF,TGTGCCAGCAACCGGTACGGGGCCAGCACTGAAGCTTTCTTT
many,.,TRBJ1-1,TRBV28,CASSFLQGSEAFF,TGTGCCAGCAGTTTCCTCCAGGGGTCTGAAGCTTTCTTT
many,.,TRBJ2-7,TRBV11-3,CASSSAGTGMAEQYF,TGTGCCAGCAGCTCGGCGGGGACGGGGATGGCCGAGCAGTACTTC
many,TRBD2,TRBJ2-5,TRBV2,CASRKLAGESETQYF,TGTGCCAGCAGAAAACTAGCGGGAGAATCGGAGACCCAGTACTTC
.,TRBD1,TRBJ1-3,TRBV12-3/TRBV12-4,CASGLSGGGNTIYF,TGTGCCAGCGGTCTTTCAGGGGGTGGAAACACCATATATTTT
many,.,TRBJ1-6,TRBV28,CASSSQGSSYNSPLHF,TGTGCCAGCAGTTCTCAGGGGAGCTCCTATAATTCACCCCTCCACTTT
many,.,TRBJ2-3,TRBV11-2,CASSLEGAGDTQYF,TGTGCCAGCAGCTTAGAGGGGGCGGGAGATACGCAGTATTTT
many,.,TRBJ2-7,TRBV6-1,CASSSNTGSYEQYF,TGTGCCAGCAGTTCCAATACTGGGTCCTACGAGCAGTACTTC
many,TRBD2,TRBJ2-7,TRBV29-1,CSVVWGGSYEQYF,TGCAGCGTTGTATGGGGCGGGAGCTACGAGCAGTACTTC
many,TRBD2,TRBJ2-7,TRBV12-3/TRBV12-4,CASSRLGLALSSYEQYF,TGTGCCAGCAGCCGCCTGGGACTAGCACTGAGCTCCTACGAGCAGTACTTC
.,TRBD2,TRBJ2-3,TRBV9,CASSSLSGKRNRDTQYF,TGTGCCAGCAGCTCCCTTAGCGGGAAGAGAAACCGGGATACGCAGTATTTT
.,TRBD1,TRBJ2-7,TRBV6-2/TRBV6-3,CASRPGTVTYEQYF,TGTGCCAGCCGCCCGGGGACAGTTACCTACGAGCAGTACTTC
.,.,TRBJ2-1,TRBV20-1,CSARGLVYFDFGNEQFF,TGCAGTGCTAGGGGGCTAGTATATTTTGATTTTGGCAATGAGCAGTTCTTC
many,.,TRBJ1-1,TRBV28,CASRVGWNTEAFF,TGTGCCAGCAGGGTAGGCTGGAACACTGAAGCTTTCTTT
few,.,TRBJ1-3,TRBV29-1,CSVASDGNTIYF,TGCAGCGTTGCGTCTGATGGAAACACCATATATTTT
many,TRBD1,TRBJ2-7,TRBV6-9,CASSPRQGATHEQYF,TGTGCCAGCAGTCCTCGACAGGGGGCAACCCACGAGCAGTACTTC
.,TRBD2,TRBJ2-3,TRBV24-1,CATSDLAGDTDTQYF,TGTGCCACCAGTGATTTAGCGGGAGACACAGATACGCAGTATTTT
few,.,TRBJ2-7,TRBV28,CASSGAGGAYEQYF,TGTGCCAGCAGCGGCGCAGGGGGGGCCTACGAGCAGTACTTC
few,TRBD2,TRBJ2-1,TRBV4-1,CASQGLAGGSDEQFF,TGCGCCTCCCAGGGACTAGCGGGAGGTAGCGATGAGCAGTTCTTC
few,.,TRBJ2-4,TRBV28,CASSTGGTKNIQYF,TGTGCCAGCAGTACCGGAGGAACCAAAAACATTCAGTACTTC
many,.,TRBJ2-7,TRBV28,CASSPPTGIRVQYF,TGTGCCAGCAGCCCTCCAACAGGGATCCGAGTGCAGTACTTC
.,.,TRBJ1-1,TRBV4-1,CASSHILGGGDTEAFF,TGCGCCAGCAGCCATATACTGGGGGGGGGCGACACTGAAGCTTTCTTT
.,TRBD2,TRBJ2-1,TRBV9,CASSAPSGSSYNEQFF,TGTGCCAGCAGCGCCCCTAGCGGGAGCTCCTACAATGAGCAGTTCTTC
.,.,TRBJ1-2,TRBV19,CASSNGQGPYMGYTF,TGTGCCAGTAGTAACGGACAAGGTCCCTATATGGGCTACACCTTC
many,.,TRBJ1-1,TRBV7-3,CASRGQWGTEAFF,TGTGCCAGCAGGGGGCAGTGGGGAACTGAAGCTTTCTTT
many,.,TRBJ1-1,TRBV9,CASSGTSTDTEAFF,TGTGCCAGCAGCGGAACTTCGACCGACACTGAAGCTTTCTTT
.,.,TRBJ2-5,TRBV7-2,CASNYRASQETQYF,TGTGCCAGCAACTACCGGGCCTCCCAAGAGACCCAGTACTTC
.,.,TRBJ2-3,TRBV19,CASRDGIDTDTQYF,TGTGCCAGTAGAGACGGGATTGACACAGATACGCAGTATTTT
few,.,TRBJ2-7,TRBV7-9,CASSLIVGTSGYEQYF,TGTGCCAGCAGCTTAATCGTCGGGACCTCAGGCTACGAGCAGTACTTC
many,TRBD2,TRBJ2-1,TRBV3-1,CASSQESIAGLTYNEQFF,TGTGCCAGCAGCCAAGAGTCCATAGCGGGATTAACATACAATGAGCAGTTCTTC
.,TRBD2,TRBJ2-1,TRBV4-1,CASSQAPGLADEQFF,TGCGCCAGCAGCCAAGCGCCGGGACTAGCGGACGAGCAGTTCTTC
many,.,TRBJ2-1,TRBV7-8,CASSLSGGNNEQFF,TGTGCCAGCAGCTTATCGGGGGGCAACAATGAGCAGTTCTTC
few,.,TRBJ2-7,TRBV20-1,CSAPSDRKYYEQYF,TGCAGTGCCCCATCGGACAGAAAATACTACGAGCAGTACTTC
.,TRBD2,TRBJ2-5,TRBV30,CAWSPHSGLAGVEPYF,TGTGCCTGGAGTCCACACTCGGGACTAGCGGGAGTAGAACCGTACTTC
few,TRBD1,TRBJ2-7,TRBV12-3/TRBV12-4,CASSLTGEGEQYF,TGTGCCAGCAGTTTAACAGGGGAAGGCGAGCAGTACTTC
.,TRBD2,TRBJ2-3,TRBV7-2,CASSLGVLSGSFTDTQYF,TGTGCCAGCAGCTTAGGCGTTCTTAGCGGGAGTTTCACAGATACGCAGTATTTT
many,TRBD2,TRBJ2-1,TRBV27,CASSLLLASGGDEQFF,TGTGCCAGCAGTCTACTACTTGCTAGCGGCGGGGATGAGCAGTTCTTC
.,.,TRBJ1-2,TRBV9,CASSPPDRTGYTF,TGTGCCAGCAGCCCTCCCGACAGGACGGGCTACACCTTC
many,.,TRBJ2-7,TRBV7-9,CASSLAVSSYEQYF,TGTGCCAGCAGTTTAGCGGTGAGCTCCTACGAGCAGTACTTC
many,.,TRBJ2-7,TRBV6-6,CASSYTSSSDSYEQYF,TGTGCCAGCAGTTACACTTCTTCGTCAGACTCCTACGAGCAGTACTTC
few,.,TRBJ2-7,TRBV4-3,CASSQDSPGGGHYEQYF,TGCGCCAGCAGCCAAGATTCCCCTGGGGGAGGACACTACGAGCAGTACTTC
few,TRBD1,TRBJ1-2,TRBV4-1,CASSVNRGRGYGYTF,TGCGCCAGCAGCGTTAACAGGGGGCGCGGCTATGGCTACACCTTC
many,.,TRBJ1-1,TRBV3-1,CASGLTNTEAFF,TGTGCCAGTGGACTTACGAACACTGAAGCTTTCTTT
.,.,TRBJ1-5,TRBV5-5,CASSYRQDRQPQHF,TGTGCCAGCAGCTACCGACAGGATCGTCAGCCCCAGCATTTT
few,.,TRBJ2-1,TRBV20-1,CSASASSAEYYNEQFF,TGCAGTGCTAGTGCATCCTCAGCGGAATACTACAATGAGCAGTTCTTC
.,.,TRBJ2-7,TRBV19,CATTAGDISYEQYF,TGTGCCACCACCGCAGGCGACATCTCCTACGAGCAGTACTTC
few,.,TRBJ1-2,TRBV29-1,CSVEDSFRVVYGYTF,TGCAGCGTTGAAGATTCGTTCAGGGTGGTCTATGGCTACACCTTC